The 13 T cell receptor beta chains below were found in one sample sequenced in a study of blood T cell repertoires in COVID-19. Method: immunoSEQ multiplex PCR; TCRdb's copy keeps in-frame clones and lacks some. In the table there are 210,000 or so clones, 84% of which are singletons. The source material was peripheral blood. These receptors came from an elderly woman with COVID-19, enrolled during active disease.

The chain couples TRBV10-3 to TRBJ1-5, with a possible D match to TRBD1 (6 bases). CDR1 and CDR2 (germline): ENHRY, SYGVKD. This CDR3 is 13 amino acids long. Trimming shortened V by 9 bases and J by 3 bases, and 12 bases separated the two germline ends. The CDR3 DNA sequence: TGTGCCATGCAACAGGGCCCCAATCAGCCCCAGCATTTT. Translated: CAMQQGPNQPQHF.

On this clone: The identical CDR3 is also encoded by other nucleotide sequences in the sample. V gene TRBV7-9 combines with J gene TRBJ2-5; 8 bases fit TRBD1. The junction had 1 base not matched to a gene; V was cut back by 0 bases and J by 1 base. This CDR3 region has 15 residues. CDR1 is SEHNR, CDR2 FQNEAQ, per germline (reference sequence). The DNA for the CDR3 is TGTGCCAGCAGCTTAGCAGGGACAGGCCAAGAGACCCAGTACTTC. Encoded protein: CASSLAGTGQETQYF.

The chain links TRBV5-1 to TRBJ2-3, with a weak D call TRBD1 (6 bases). The CDR3 extends over 16 amino acids. Germline V gene lookup returns CDR1 SGHRS and CDR2 YFSETQ. V lost 5 bases and J lost 0, with 16 bases in between. The CDR3 DNA reads as TGCGCCAGCAGAAATCTCCGGCAGGGGAGCACAGATACGCAGTATTTT. Its translation is CASRNLRQGSTDTQYF.

The chain employs TRBV7-2 and TRBJ2-1; 8 bases agree with TRBD1. The ends lost 1 base at V and 3 bases at J; junction bases unmatched: 5. This CDR3 has 16 residues. Germline loops: CDR1 SGHTA, CDR2 FQGNSA. CDR3 protein: CASSLGEGQGYNEQFF. In DNA form, the CDR3 reads TGTGCCAGCAGCTTAGGGGAAGGACAGGGCTACAATGAGCAGTTCTTC.

The rearrangement uses TRBV2 and TRBJ1-1, with a tentative D call TRBD1 (6 bases). Trimming took off 8 bases at V and 11 bases at J, with 15 bases between the two ends. This CDR3 comprises 11 residues. Germline V lookup: CDR1 SNHLY, CDR2 FYNNEI. The CDR3 region has the DNA TGTGCCAGCCACCGGGGGGCGGGGGCTTTCTTT. It specifies CASHRGAGAFF.

V gene TRBV15 combines with J gene TRBJ1-3, with no clear D. The CDR3 has 17 residues. Trimming stripped 0 bases from V and 0 bases from J, with 12 bases between. Germline V gives CDR1 LNHNV, CDR2 YYDKDF (reference sequence). For the CDR3, the DNA is TGTGCCACCAGCAGAGATTTGGCTGAAAGCTCTGGAAACACCATATATTTT. It yields the protein CATSRDLAESSGNTIYF. The whole variable domain, remainder taken from reference TRBV15 and TRBJ1-3, is DAMVIQNPRYQVTQFGKPVTLSCSQTLNHNVMYWYQQKSSQAPKLLFHYYDKDFNNEADTPDNFQSRRPNTSFCFLDIRSPGLGDTAMYLCATSRDLAESSGNTIYFGEGSWLTVV.

This chain uses TRBV5-4 with TRBJ1-1; 7 positions agree with TRBD1. CDR1 is SGHNT, CDR2 YYREEE, per germline (reference sequence). With V trimmed by 4 bases and J by 1 base, 7 bases remained unmatched. CDR3 size: 15 residues. The CDR3 DNA reads TGTGCCAGCAGCCGCCCGGGACAGCAGAACACTGAAGCTTTCTTT. This encodes CASSRPGQQNTEAFF.

The chain uses TRBV7-8 and TRBJ2-3; D not resolved. The germline gives CDR1 SGHVS, CDR2 FQNEAQ. The CDR3 spans 15 residues. The ends were cut back, 1 base at V and 7 bases at J, with 15 bases in the middle. CDR3 residues: CASSLGTVGLNTQYF. The CDR3 DNA sequence: TGTGCCAGCAGCTTAGGTACAGTCGGCCTCAATACGCAGTATTTT.

Only a few counts were recorded for this clone. J is TRBJ2-7 and V is TRBV2; TRBD1 matches at 7 bases. The CDR3 totals 12 residues. J lost 3 bases, V lost 8 bases, and 4 bases had no gene match. Germline V CDR1 and CDR2: SNHLY, FYNNEI. This CDR3 is CASGGQHYEQYF. The DNA of the CDR3 is TGTGCCAGCGGGGGACAGCACTACGAGCAGTACTTC.

The V call is TRBV7-9, the J call TRBJ2-1; 9 bases fit TRBD2. Germline V lookup: CDR1 SEHNR, CDR2 FQNEAQ (reference sequence). After removal of 6 bases from V and 0 bases from J, the junction contained 0 bases not matched to a gene. The CDR3 spans 14 residues. CDR3 bases: TGTGCCAGCAGTAGCGGGAGCTCCTACAATGAGCAGTTCTTC. This encodes CASSSGSSYNEQFF.

This clone has a handful of counts. The J gene is TRBJ1-6, the V gene TRBV19; D possibly corresponds to TRBD1 (5 bases). V was shortened by 7 bases and J by 7 bases, with 14 bases between the two germline ends. The germline CDR1 and CDR2 sequences are LNHDA and SQIVND (reference sequence). CDR3 length: 14 residues. The CDR3: CASTLQGGNSPLHF. CDR3 nucleotide sequence: TGTGCCAGTACACTTCAGGGTGGGAATTCACCCCTCCACTTT.

The V and J genes are TRBV5-4 and TRBJ1-1; maybe TRBD1 (6 bases). V was clipped by 4 bases and J by 6 bases, with 19 bases between them. The V gene's germline CDR1 is SGHNT and CDR2 YYREEE (reference sequence). The CDR3 sequence is 15 residues long. In DNA, the CDR3 is TGTGCCAGCAGCCGGGGGGGCGTAAGGGCCGCTGAAGCTTTCTTT. Its translation: CASSRGGVRAAEAFF.

This sequence joins TRBV5-1 and TRBJ2-7; 7 nucleotides align to TRBD2. The ends lost 0 bases at V and 0 bases at J; junction bases unmatched: 6. The germline CDR1 and CDR2 sequences are SGHRS and YFSETQ. CDR3 length equals 16 residues. The CDR3 DNA reads as TGCGCCAGCAGCTTGGAACCACTAGCGTCCTCCTACGAGCAGTACTTC. This translates into CASSLEPLASSYEQYF.